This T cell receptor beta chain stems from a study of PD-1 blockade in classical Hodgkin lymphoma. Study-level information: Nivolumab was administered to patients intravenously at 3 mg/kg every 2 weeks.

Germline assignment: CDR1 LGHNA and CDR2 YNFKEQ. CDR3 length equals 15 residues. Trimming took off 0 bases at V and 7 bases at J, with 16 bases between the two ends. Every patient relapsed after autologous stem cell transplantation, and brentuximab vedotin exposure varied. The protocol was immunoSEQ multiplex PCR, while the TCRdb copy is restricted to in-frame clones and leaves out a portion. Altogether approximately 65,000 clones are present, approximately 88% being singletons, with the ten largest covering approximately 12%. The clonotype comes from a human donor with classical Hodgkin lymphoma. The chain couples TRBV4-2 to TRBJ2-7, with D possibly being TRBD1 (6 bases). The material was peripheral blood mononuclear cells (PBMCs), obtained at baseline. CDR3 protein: CASSQDSGLGGEQYF. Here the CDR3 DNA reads TGTGCCAGCAGCCAAGATTCGGGTTTAGGGGGTGAGCAGTACTTC.